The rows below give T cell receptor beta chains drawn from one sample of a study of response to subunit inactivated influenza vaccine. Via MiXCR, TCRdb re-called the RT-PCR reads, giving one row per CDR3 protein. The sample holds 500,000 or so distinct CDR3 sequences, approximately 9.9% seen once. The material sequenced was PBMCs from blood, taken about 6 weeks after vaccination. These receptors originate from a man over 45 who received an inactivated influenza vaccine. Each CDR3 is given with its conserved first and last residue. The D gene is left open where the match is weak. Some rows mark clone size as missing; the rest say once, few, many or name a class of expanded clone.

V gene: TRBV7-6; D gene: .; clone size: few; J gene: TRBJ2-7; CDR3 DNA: TGTGCCAGCAACTTAGTTCCCTACGAGCAGTACTTC; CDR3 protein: CASNLVPYEQYF
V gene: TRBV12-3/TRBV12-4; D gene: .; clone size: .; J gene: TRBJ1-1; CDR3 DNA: TGTGCCAGCAGTTCACCTCCGGGACACCTGAACACTGAAGCTTTCTTT; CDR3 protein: CASSSPPGHLNTEAFF
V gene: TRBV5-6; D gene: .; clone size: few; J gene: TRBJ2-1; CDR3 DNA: TGTGCCAGCAGCTCGACGGGTTACAATGAGCAGTTCTTC; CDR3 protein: CASSSTGYNEQFF
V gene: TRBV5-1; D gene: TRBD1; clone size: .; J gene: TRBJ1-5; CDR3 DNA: TGCGCCAGCAGCCCTGGGACAGGCCCCAATCAGCCCCAGCATTTT; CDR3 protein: CASSPGTGPNQPQHF
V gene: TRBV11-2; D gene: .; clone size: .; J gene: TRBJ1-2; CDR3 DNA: TGTGCCAGCAGCCGCGACCTTGACTATGGCTACACCTTC; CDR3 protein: CASSRDLDYGYTF
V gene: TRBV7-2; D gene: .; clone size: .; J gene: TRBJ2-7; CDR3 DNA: TGTGCCAGCAGCTCCTTGGTCGGCGAGCAGTACTTC; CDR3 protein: CASSSLVGEQYF
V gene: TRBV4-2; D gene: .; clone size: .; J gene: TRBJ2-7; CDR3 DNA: TGTGCCAGCAGCCCAGCCGGGGACCGGGGGTGGAAGTACTTC; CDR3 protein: CASSPAGDRGWKYF
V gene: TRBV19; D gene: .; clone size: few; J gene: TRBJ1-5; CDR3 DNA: TGTGCCAGCAGGGACGGCTATAGCAATCAGCCCCAGCATTTT; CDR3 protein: CASRDGYSNQPQHF
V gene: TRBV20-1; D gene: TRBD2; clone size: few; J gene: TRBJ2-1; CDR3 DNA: TGCAGTGCTAGAGATCTTCCAGGACTAGGCTACAATGAGCAGTTCTTC; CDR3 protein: CSARDLPGLGYNEQFF
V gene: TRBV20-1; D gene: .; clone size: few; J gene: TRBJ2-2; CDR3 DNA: TGCAGTGCTAGGCGCGGGTCTTCCCGGGGCACCGGGGAGCTGTTTTTT; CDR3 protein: CSARRGSSRGTGELFF
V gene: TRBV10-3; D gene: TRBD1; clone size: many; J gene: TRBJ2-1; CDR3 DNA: TGTGCCATCAGGCCGGGACAGGGGAATGAGCAGTTCTTC; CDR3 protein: CAIRPGQGNEQFF
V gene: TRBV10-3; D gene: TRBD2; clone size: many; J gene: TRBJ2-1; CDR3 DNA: TGTGCCATCAGTGAGTCGGTACTAGCGGGAGGTGAGCAGTTCTTC; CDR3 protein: CAISESVLAGGEQFF
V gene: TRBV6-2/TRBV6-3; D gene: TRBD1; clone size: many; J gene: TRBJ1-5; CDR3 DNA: TGTGCCAGCAGATTGACAGGGGACGCCTCTCCCCAGCATTTT; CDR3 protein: CASRLTGDASPQHF
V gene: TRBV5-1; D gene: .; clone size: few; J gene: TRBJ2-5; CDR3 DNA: TGCGCCAGCAGCTTGGCCGGACTTACCGAGACCCAGTACTTC; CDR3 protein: CASSLAGLTETQYF
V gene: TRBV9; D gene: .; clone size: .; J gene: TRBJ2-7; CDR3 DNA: TGTGCCAGCAGCGTAGGGTTGGCAGACACCTACGAGCAGTACTTC; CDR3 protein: CASSVGLADTYEQYF
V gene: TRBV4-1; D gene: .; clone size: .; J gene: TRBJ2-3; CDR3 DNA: TGCGCCAGCAGCCATGGCGGGGGCACAGATACGCAGTATTTT; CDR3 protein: CASSHGGGTDTQYF
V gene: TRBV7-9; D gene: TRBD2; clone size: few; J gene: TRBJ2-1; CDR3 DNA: TGTGCCAGCAGCACCGGGACTAGCGCATTGAATGAGCAGTTCTTC; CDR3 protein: CASSTGTSALNEQFF
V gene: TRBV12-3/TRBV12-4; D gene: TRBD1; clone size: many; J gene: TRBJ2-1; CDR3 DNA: TGTGCCAGCAGACGTCCTGGACAGGGGAACAATGAGCAGTTCTTC; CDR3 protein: CASRRPGQGNNEQFF
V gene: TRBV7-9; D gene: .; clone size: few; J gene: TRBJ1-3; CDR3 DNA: TGTGCCAGCAACCAAGTAGGGGACGGAAACACCATATATTTT; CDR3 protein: CASNQVGDGNTIYF
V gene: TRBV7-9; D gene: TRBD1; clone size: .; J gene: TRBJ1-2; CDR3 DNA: TGTGCCAGCAGCTTCGGGACAGACAGTGGCTACACCTTC; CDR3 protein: CASSFGTDSGYTF
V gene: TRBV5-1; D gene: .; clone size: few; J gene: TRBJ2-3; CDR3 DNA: TGCGCCAGCAGCAAAGGGTCCCTCGGGGATACGCAGTATTTT; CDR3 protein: CASSKGSLGDTQYF
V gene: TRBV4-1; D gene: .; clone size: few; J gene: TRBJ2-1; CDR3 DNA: TGCGCCAGCAGCCAACCGCGGCGGAGCTCCTACAATGAGCAGTTCTTC; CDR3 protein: CASSQPRRSSYNEQFF
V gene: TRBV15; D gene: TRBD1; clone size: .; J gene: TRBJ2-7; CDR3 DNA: TGTGCCACCAGCAGAGCAGGGGGCTATGCCTACGAGCAGTACTTC; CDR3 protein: CATSRAGGYAYEQYF
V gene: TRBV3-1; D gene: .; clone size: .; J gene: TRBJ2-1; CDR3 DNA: TGTGCCAGCAGCCAAGTTTTTGGGAACAATGAGCAGTTCTTC; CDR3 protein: CASSQVFGNNEQFF
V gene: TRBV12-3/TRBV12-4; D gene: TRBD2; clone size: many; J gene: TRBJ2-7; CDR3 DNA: TGTGCCAGCAGTGATTATAGGACTAGCGGGAGGGCCTACGAGCAGTACTTC; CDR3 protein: CASSDYRTSGRAYEQYF